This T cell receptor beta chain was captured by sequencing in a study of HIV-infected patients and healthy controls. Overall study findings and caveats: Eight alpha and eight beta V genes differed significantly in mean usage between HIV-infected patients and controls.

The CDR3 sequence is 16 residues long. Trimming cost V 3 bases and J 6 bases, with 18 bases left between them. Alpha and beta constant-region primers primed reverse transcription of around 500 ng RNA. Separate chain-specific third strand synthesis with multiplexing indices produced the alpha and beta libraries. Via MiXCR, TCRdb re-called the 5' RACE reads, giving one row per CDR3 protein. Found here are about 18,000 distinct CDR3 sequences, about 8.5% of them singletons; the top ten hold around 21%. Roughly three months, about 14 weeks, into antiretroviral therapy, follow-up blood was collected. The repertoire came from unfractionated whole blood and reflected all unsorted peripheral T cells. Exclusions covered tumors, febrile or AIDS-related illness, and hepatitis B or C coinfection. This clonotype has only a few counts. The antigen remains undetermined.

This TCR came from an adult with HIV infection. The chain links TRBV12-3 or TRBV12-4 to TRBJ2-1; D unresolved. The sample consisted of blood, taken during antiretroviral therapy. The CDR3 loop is CASSFRYGIELNEQFF. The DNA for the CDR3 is TGTGCCAGCAGTTTCCGGTATGGCATAGAGCTCAATGAGCAGTTCTTC.